One and the same sample provided the 22 T cell receptor beta chains below, sequenced in a study of cytomegalovirus exposure and HLA in healthy donors. Primers included in the PCR were 60 Vbeta and 13 Jbeta primers. The assay was immunoSEQ multiplex PCR, and TCRdb's table has in-frame clones only and misses some. The sample includes roughly 130,000 clones, about 74% of them seen just once. The sequencing input was PBMCs. The receptors originated from a man aged 18 to 30 in good health and CMV-seropositive.

The rearrangement uses TRBV7-2 and TRBJ1-2; 7 positions agree with TRBD1. The germline V gene has CDR1 SGHTA and CDR2 FQGNSA. This CDR3 comprises 14 residues. Trimming removed 4 bases from V and 8 bases from J; junction bases left unmatched: 10. The CDR3 DNA follows: TGTGCCAGCAGCTCACCCGGACAGGCACCCGGCTACACCTTC. The encoded protein is CASSSPGQAPGYTF. Based on the CDR3 plus reference TRBV7-2 and TRBJ1-2, the full variable domain is GAGVSQSPSNKVTEKGKDVELRCDPISGHTALYWYRQSLGQGLEFLIYFQGNSAPDKSGLPSDRFSAERTGGSVSTLTIQRTQQEDSAVYLCASSSPGQAPGYTFGSGTRLTVV.

V usage is TRBV4-3 and J usage is TRBJ2-3, with TRBD1 as a possible D gene (6 bases). Trimming pared 0 bases from V and 0 bases from J, leaving 10 bases between. The CDR3 runs to 16 residues. CDR1 is LGHNA and CDR2 is YSLEER in the germline V gene. CDR3 in amino acids: CASSQDRTASTDTQYF. The CDR3 DNA reads as TGCGCCAGCAGCCAAGACCGGACAGCTAGCACAGATACGCAGTATTTT.

The genes are TRBV27 and TRBJ1-1, with a possible D match to TRBD1 (6 bases). V was clipped by 4 bases and J by 5 bases, with 17 bases between them. Germline V gene lookup returns CDR1 MNHEY and CDR2 SMNVEV (reference sequence). The CDR3 is 15 amino acids. CDR3 DNA: TGTGCCAGCAGTTGGTTGGGGGCCCGAAGTACTGAAGCTTTCTTT. Its protein is CASSWLGARSTEAFF.

The chain recombines TRBV15 with TRBJ2-3, with TRBD2 matching over 10 bases. With V trimmed by 0 bases and J by 3 bases, 9 bases remained unmatched. The CDR3 extends over 18 amino acids. Germline values: CDR1 LNHNV, CDR2 YYDKDF (reference sequence). CDR3 sequence: CATSRDYASGRVTDTQYF. DNA of the CDR3: TGTGCCACCAGCAGAGATTACGCTAGCGGGAGAGTAACAGATACGCAGTATTTT.

The count of this clone is one. The V call is TRBV7-2, the J call TRBJ2-5, with a tentative D call TRBD1 (6 bases). The CDR3 is 15 residues long. Germline CDR1 SGHTA, CDR2 FQGNSA. V was shortened by 5 bases and J by 2 bases, with 15 bases between the two germline ends. The CDR3 DNA sequence: TGTGCCAGCAGCCCGAACAGGGTGGGTCAAGAGACCCAGTACTTC. This encodes CASSPNRVGQETQYF. The complete variable domain, with remaining parts taken from reference TRBV7-2 and TRBJ2-5, reads GAGVSQSPSNKVTEKGKDVELRCDPISGHTALYWYRQSLGQGLEFLIYFQGNSAPDKSGLPSDRFSAERTGGSVSTLTIQRTQQEDSAVYLCASSPNRVGQETQYFGPGTRLLVL.

V and J are TRBV2 and TRBJ2-5; TRBD2 might be the D (5 bases). Trimming removed 3 bases from V and 5 bases from J, with 10 bases in between. The CDR3 extends over 13 amino acids. Looked up from germline, CDR1 is SNHLY and CDR2 is FYNNEI. The chain's CDR3 is CASSDRGRETQYF. The CDR3 bases are TGTGCCAGCAGTGATAGAGGGCGGGAGACCCAGTACTTC.

This chain connects TRBV4-2 to TRBJ2-7, with D unresolved. The V gene lost 0 bases and the J gene lost 0 bases, with 9 bases spanning the gap. Germline-derived CDR1 and CDR2 are LGHNA and YNFKEQ. The CDR3 consists of 15 residues. In nucleotides, the CDR3 is TGTGCCAGCAGCCAAGATTATCCGAGCTCCTACGAGCAGTACTTC. It is translated as CASSQDYPSSYEQYF.

The V call is TRBV28, the J call TRBJ2-1; TRBD2 aligns across 7 bases. Per germline, CDR1 MDHEN and CDR2 SYDVKM. CDR3 length: 15 amino acids. The junction had 11 bases not matched to a gene; V was cut back by 6 bases and J by 6 bases. CDR3: CASRAYWEGGNEQFF. CDR3 sequence (DNA): TGTGCCAGCAGGGCCTATTGGGAGGGTGGCAATGAGCAGTTCTTC.

CDR3 amino acids: CASARTGDNQPQHF. In DNA form, the CDR3 reads TGTGCTAGCGCCAGGACAGGGGACAATCAGCCCCAGCATTTT. The J gene is TRBJ1-5, the V gene TRBV12-5; TRBD1 matches at 9 bases. CDR3 length: 14 amino acids. CDR1 and CDR2 (germline): LGHNT, FRNRAP. Trimming removed 9 bases from V and 3 bases from J; junction bases left unmatched: 6.

The rearrangement uses TRBV10-3 and TRBJ2-1, with 7 bases that match TRBD1. Germline CDR1 is ENHRY and CDR2 is SYGVKD. The CDR3 sequence is 11 residues long. With V trimmed by 8 bases and J by 15 bases, 10 bases remained unmatched. The CDR3 sequence is CAIGPGQERFF. CDR3 nucleotide sequence: TGTGCCATCGGACCTGGACAGGAAAGGTTCTTC.

The CDR3 is CAITSGGSIWGQYF. CDR3 DNA sequence: TGTGCCATTACCTCGGGAGGGTCTATATGGGGGCAGTATTTT. This chain links TRBV28 with TRBJ2-3, with 8 bases identical to TRBD2. V gave up 10 bases and J gave up 11 bases; unmatched junction bases: 17. This CDR3 has 14 residues. Per germline, CDR1 MDHEN and CDR2 SYDVKM.

This clone was detected only a few times. This rearrangement joins TRBV10-3 to TRBJ2-1, with 10 positions matching TRBD1. The CDR3 is 14 residues long. CDR1 and CDR2 (germline): ENHRY, SYGVKD. V lost 6 bases, J lost 8 bases, and 7 bases stayed unmatched. Here the CDR3 reads CAIRPGQGPDEQFF. CDR3 coding DNA: TGTGCCATCAGACCGGGACAGGGGCCTGATGAGCAGTTCTTC.

This chain uses TRBV5-4 with TRBJ2-1, with a tentative D call TRBD2 (6 bases). CDR1 SGHNT and CDR2 YYREEE come from the germline V gene (reference sequence). The CDR3 is 16 residues long. The V and J ends lost 7 bases and 10 bases respectively, with 27 bases between them. CDR3 coding DNA: TGTGCCAGCTCAATGGGGGGAACGACGGGGTTCGTGGAGCAGTTCTTC. Translating gives CASSMGGTTGFVEQFF.

Only a few counts were recorded for this clone. This chain connects TRBV9 to TRBJ2-1, with TRBD1 matching over 9 bases. This CDR3 spans 16 amino acids. The germline V gene has CDR1 SGDLS and CDR2 YYNGEE. J was trimmed by 5 bases and V by 1 base; bases with no gene match: 7. The CDR3 spells CASSVRTGAWNNEQFF. The DNA for the CDR3 is TGTGCCAGCAGCGTAAGGACAGGGGCCTGGAACAATGAGCAGTTCTTC. Complete variable domain (other parts from reference TRBV9 and TRBJ2-1): DSGVTQTPKHLITATGQRVTLRCSPRSGDLSVYWYQQSLDQGLQFLIQYYNGEERAKGNILERFSAQQFPDLHSELNLSSLELGDSALYFCASSVRTGAWNNEQFFGPGTRLTVL.

The chain uses TRBV10-2 and TRBJ2-7; 9 bases agree with TRBD1. CDR1 is WSHSY and CDR2 is SAAADI in the germline V gene. Trimming removed 9 bases from V and 3 bases from J; junction bases left unmatched: 6. This CDR3 region has 13 residues. DNA of the CDR3: TGCGCCAGTCAGACAGGGGGTGACTACGAGCAGTACTTC. It specifies CASQTGGDYEQYF.

This clone was counted once. The rearrangement links TRBV18 to TRBJ1-2, with 7 bases aligning to TRBD1. Germline V gene data show CDR1 as KGHSH and CDR2 as LQKENI. The CDR3 extends over 13 amino acids. The ends lost 4 bases at V and 2 bases at J; junction bases unmatched: 1. CDR3 DNA sequence: TGTGCCAGCTCACAGGGACAGAACTATGGCTACACCTTC. Translated: CASSQGQNYGYTF. Based on the CDR3 plus reference TRBV18 and TRBJ1-2, the full variable domain is NAGVMQNPRHLVRRRGQEARLRCSPMKGHSHVYWYRQLPEEGLKFMVYLQKENIIDESGMPKERFSAEFPKEGPSILRIQQVVRGDSAAYFCASSQGQNYGYTFGSGTRLTVV.

This clone has only one observation. The chain recombines TRBV5-1 with TRBJ2-5; 11 nucleotides align to TRBD2. V gave up 1 base and J gave up 5 bases; unmatched junction bases: 13. There are 18 residues in the CDR3. Per the germline V gene, CDR1 is SGHRS and CDR2 is YFSETQ. CDR3 in DNA: TGCGCCAGCAGCTTGAGCCCTCCGGCTAGCGGGAGGAAGGAGACCCAGTACTTC. This sequence encodes CASSLSPPASGRKETQYF.

The chain couples TRBV28 to TRBJ1-2, with D maybe TRBD1 (6 bases). The CDR3 contains 13 residues. Germline CDR1 reads MDHEN; CDR2 reads SYDVKM. Trimming took 6 bases from V and 4 from J, leaving 12 bases between them. CDR3 region: CASRTTGSYGYTF. As DNA, the CDR3 is TGTGCCAGCAGAACTACAGGGAGCTATGGCTACACCTTC.

This chain uses TRBV5-4 with TRBJ2-3; TRBD2 aligns across 16 bases. The CDR3 length is 18 residues. V shed 5 bases and J 1 base; nucleotides not matched to a gene: 7. Germline CDR1 is SGHNT and CDR2 is YYREEE (reference sequence). The CDR3 region is CASRHGTSGGAGTDTQYF. The CDR3 DNA reads TGTGCCAGCAGACACGGGACTAGCGGGGGGGCCGGCACAGATACGCAGTATTTT.

J is TRBJ1-2 and V is TRBV6-5; a weak D match, TRBD1 (5 bases). V was cut by 6 bases and J by 8 bases, with 22 bases left in between. Germline CDR1 is MNHEY and CDR2 is SVGAGI. The length of the CDR3 is 15 residues. The CDR3 DNA is TGTGCCAGCAGCCTCACAGGTGCCCACCGTGGGGGCTACACCTTC. Protein: CASSLTGAHRGGYTF.

The CDR3 protein is CASREQGMGEQYF. In DNA, the CDR3 is TGTGCCAGCAGGGAACAGGGAATGGGGGAGCAGTACTTC. The V call is TRBV2, the J call TRBJ2-7; a weak D match, TRBD1 (6 bases). This CDR3 is 13 amino acids long. Trimming took off 6 bases at V and 7 bases at J, with 16 bases between the two ends. Germline lookup yields CDR1 SNHLY and CDR2 FYNNEI.

The J gene is TRBJ2-3, the V gene TRBV18; the match to TRBD2 covers 9 bases. This CDR3 region has 15 residues. Trimming at V came to 6 bases and at J to 2 bases, leaving 6 bases not matched to a gene. Germline values: CDR1 KGHSH, CDR2 LQKENI. The CDR3 bases are TGTGCCAGCTCCCCCCGGGGACTAGCCACAGATACGCAGTATTTT. Its protein product is CASSPRGLATDTQYF.